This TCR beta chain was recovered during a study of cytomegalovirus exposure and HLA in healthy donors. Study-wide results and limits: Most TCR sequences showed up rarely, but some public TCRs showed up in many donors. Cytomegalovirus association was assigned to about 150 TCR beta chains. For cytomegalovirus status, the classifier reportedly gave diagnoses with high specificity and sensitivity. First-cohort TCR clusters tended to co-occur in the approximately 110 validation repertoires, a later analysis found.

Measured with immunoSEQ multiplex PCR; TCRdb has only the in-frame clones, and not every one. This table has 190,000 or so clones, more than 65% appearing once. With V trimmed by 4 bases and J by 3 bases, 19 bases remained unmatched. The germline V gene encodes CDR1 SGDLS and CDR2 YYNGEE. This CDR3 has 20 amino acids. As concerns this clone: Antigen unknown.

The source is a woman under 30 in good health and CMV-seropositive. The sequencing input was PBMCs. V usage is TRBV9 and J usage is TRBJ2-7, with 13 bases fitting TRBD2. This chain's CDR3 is CASSSHPLTSGGPVYYEQYF. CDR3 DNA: TGTGCCAGCAGCTCCCACCCGTTGACTAGCGGGGGGCCCGTGTACTACGAGCAGTACTTC.